This TCR beta chain was sequenced for a study of response to subunit inactivated influenza vaccine. Whole-study results and caveats: Authors suggested seasonal influenza vaccinations each recruit few new T cells.

Germline CDR1 and CDR2: MDHEN and SYDVKM. The CDR3 has 16 amino acids. V shed 5 bases and J 7 bases; nucleotides not matched to a gene: 12. This clonotype was detected a few times. Its target is unknown. TCRdb reanalysed the RT-PCR reads using MiXCR and keeps one entry per CDR3 protein. The data show approximately 500,000 distinct CDR3 sequences, with 10% to 15% seen just once and around 13% held by the top ten. This sequence was found in a man aged 45-60 years who received an inactivated influenza vaccine. This rearrangement joins TRBV28 to TRBJ2-1, with 9 bases matching TRBD2. The starting material was PBMCs from blood, obtained roughly 48 days after vaccination. This CDR3 is CASSTRPSGVRNEQFF. As DNA, the CDR3 is TGTGCCAGCAGTACTAGGCCTAGCGGGGTCAGGAATGAGCAGTTCTTC.